A single sample is the source of the 25 T cell receptor beta chains below, sequenced in a study of cytomegalovirus exposure and HLA in healthy donors. The PCR ran on 60 Vbeta and 13 Jbeta primers. Repertoires were generated with immunoSEQ multiplex PCR, while TCRdb's copy carries only in-frame clones and drops some. The sample carries roughly 150,000 clones, about 78% recorded once. The sequenced material came from PBMCs. The source is a male donor in good health and CMV-seronegative.

DNA of the CDR3: TGTGCCAGCAGTTGGGACAGGGGGAACACTGAAGCTTTCTTT. Its protein product is CASSWDRGNTEAFF. The chain carries TRBV27 and TRBJ1-1, with 10 nucleotides matching TRBD1. From germline, CDR1 is MNHEY and CDR2 SMNVEV (reference sequence). V lost 4 bases, J lost 1 base, and 0 bases stayed unmatched. The CDR3 is 14 amino acids.

The V call is TRBV7-8, the J call TRBJ2-7; the D gene is possibly TRBD1 (6 bases). CDR3 length: 15 residues. Trimming removed 2 bases from V and 3 bases from J, with 14 bases in between. The V gene's germline CDR1 is SGHVS and CDR2 FQNEAQ. The CDR3 is CASSLRTGLFYEQYF. Here the CDR3 DNA reads TGTGCCAGCAGCTTAAGAACAGGGTTGTTCTACGAGCAGTACTTC.

V and J are TRBV18 and TRBJ1-3; possibly TRBD1 for D (6 bases). The CDR3 is made up of 15 amino acids. Germline loops: CDR1 KGHSH, CDR2 LQKENI. Deletions cut 3 bases from V and 2 bases from J, with 11 bases between. The CDR3, as DNA: TGTGCCAGCTCACCTCCGGACAGAACTGGAAACACCATATATTTT. It specifies CASSPPDRTGNTIYF.

This clone has only one observation. The genes are TRBV6-6 and TRBJ2-1; 9 bases fit TRBD2. The CDR3 runs 15 residues. Germline V gene lookup returns CDR1 MNHNY and CDR2 SVGAGI (reference sequence). J was trimmed by 8 bases and V by 6 bases; bases with no gene match: 11. For the CDR3, the DNA is TGTGCCAGCAGCCTTAGCGGGGGCAGAGTCGATGAGCAGTTCTTC. Its translation: CASSLSGGRVDEQFF.

This clone was observed once. The chain uses TRBV9 and TRBJ1-4; 7 nucleotides align to TRBD1. Trimming cost V 4 bases and J 4 bases; bases outside gene matches: 7. This CDR3 is 15 amino acids long. The germline V gene encodes CDR1 SGDLS and CDR2 YYNGEE. CDR3 coding DNA: TGTGCCAGCAGCACTTGGACAGGATATAATGAAAAACTGTTTTTT. Encoded protein: CASSTWTGYNEKLFF.

This sequence joins TRBV27 and TRBJ1-6, with D tentatively TRBD1 (6 bases). With 2 bases removed from V and 9 bases from J, the gap between germline ends came to 20 bases. This CDR3 is 17 amino acids long. CDR1 is MNHEY and CDR2 is SMNVEV in the germline V gene (reference sequence). The CDR3 region is CASSLGGGGGPLSPLHF. CDR3 DNA sequence: TGTGCCAGCAGTTTAGGGGGAGGGGGAGGCCCGCTTTCACCCCTCCACTTT.

In this sample, this clone turned up a few times. The genes are TRBV10-3 and TRBJ2-1, with a weak D call TRBD2 (5 bases). Trimming removed 3 bases at V and 3 bases at J, with 6 bases between. Germline lookup yields CDR1 ENHRY and CDR2 SYGVKD. The CDR3 runs 13 residues. Written as DNA, the CDR3 is TGTGCCATCAGTGAACTAGGCTACAATGAGCAGTTCTTC. It is translated as CAISELGYNEQFF.

The chain couples TRBV7-2 to TRBJ2-3, with D possibly TRBD1 on 6 matching bases. V gave up 2 bases and J gave up 3 bases, with 9 bases separating them. This CDR3 is built from 14 residues. Germline V gives CDR1 SGHTA, CDR2 FQGNSA. As DNA, the CDR3 is TGTGCCAGCAGCTTATACAGGGAAACAGATACGCAGTATTTT. The encoded protein is CASSLYRETDTQYF.

A few counts support this clone. The rearrangement joins TRBV30 to TRBJ2-7; 11 positions agree with TRBD2. J lost 6 bases, V lost 0 bases, and 4 bases had no gene match. This CDR3 comprises 14 residues. Germline V gene data show CDR1 as GTSNPN and CDR2 as SVGIG (reference sequence). CDR3: CAWSVFLAGGEQYF. The CDR3 DNA reads as TGTGCCTGGAGTGTATTTCTAGCGGGAGGCGAGCAGTACTTC.

The V call is TRBV6-5, the J call TRBJ1-4; maybe TRBD1 (6 bases). With 6 bases removed from V and 3 bases from J, the gap between germline ends came to 14 bases. The CDR3 is made up of 15 amino acids. Germline V gene sequence: CDR1 MNHEY, CDR2 SVGAGI. CDR3 sequence reads: CASSTGQPSNEKLFF. The CDR3 DNA follows: TGTGCCAGCAGCACCGGACAGCCTTCTAATGAAAAACTGTTTTTT.

The CDR3 region is CASSGGGELFF. In DNA form, the CDR3 reads TGTGCCAGCAGTGGCGGGGGGGAGCTGTTTTTT. The rearrangement uses TRBV25-1 and TRBJ2-2; D may be TRBD2 (5 bases). CDR1 and CDR2 from the germline V gene are MGHDK and SYGVNS. CDR3 length: 11 residues. The V end was cut by 4 bases, the J end by 8 bases, with 5 bases between.

The chain has TRBV29-1 and TRBJ2-1; 8 bases agree with TRBD1. CDR1 is SQVTM and CDR2 is ANQGSEA in the germline V gene. The trim removed 5 bases at V and 12 bases at J, leaving 15 bases unmatched. CDR3 length equals 14 residues. The chain's CDR3 is CSVSDRVSGDRQFF. Written as DNA, the CDR3 is TGCAGCGTTTCGGACAGGGTTAGTGGAGATAGGCAGTTCTTC.

This chain uses TRBV28 with TRBJ1-4; perhaps TRBD1 as D (5 bases). In germline, CDR1 is MDHEN, CDR2 SYDVKM. The CDR3 sequence is 13 residues long. The V gene lost 4 bases and the J gene lost 10 bases, with 13 bases spanning the gap. The CDR3 region is CASSWGGVGKLFF. In DNA, the CDR3 is TGTGCCAGCAGTTGGGGGGGGGTTGGAAAACTGTTTTTT.

V usage is TRBV5-1 and J usage is TRBJ1-2; 12 nucleotides align to TRBD1. CDR3 size: 13 residues. Germline lookup yields CDR1 SGHRS and CDR2 YFSETQ. Trimming removed 3 bases from V and 8 bases from J; junction bases left unmatched: 2. CDR3 region: CASSWDRGQGYTF. The CDR3 nucleotides are TGCGCCAGCAGCTGGGACAGGGGGCAAGGCTACACCTTC.

This clone showed up just a few times. This chain joins TRBV7-2 and TRBJ2-1; a weak D match, TRBD1 (5 bases). V was trimmed by 0 bases and J by 9 bases, leaving 15 bases between them. The CDR3 extends over 15 amino acids. Per germline, CDR1 SGHTA and CDR2 FQGNSA. CDR3 protein: CASSLAQGSLGEQFF. The DNA for the CDR3 is TGTGCCAGCAGCTTAGCGCAGGGTTCGTTGGGTGAGCAGTTCTTC.

The chain carries TRBV6-6 and TRBJ1-2; 7 bases map to TRBD1. The CDR3 is 12 amino acids. The V and J ends lost 4 bases and 8 bases, in that order; junction bases with no gene match: 4. Looked up from germline, CDR1 is MNHNY and CDR2 is SVGAGI (reference sequence). The CDR3 reads CASSSTGRGYTF. CDR3 nucleotides: TGTGCCAGCAGTTCGACAGGGCGAGGCTACACCTTC.

CDR3: CASSLLQGGTGELFF. In DNA, the CDR3 is TGCGCCAGCAGCTTGTTGCAGGGTGGGACCGGGGAGCTGTTTTTT. The chain joins TRBV5-1 to TRBJ2-2; maybe TRBD1 (5 bases). Germline V lookup: CDR1 SGHRS, CDR2 YFSETQ. CDR3 length: 15 residues. Trimming shortened V by 1 base and J by 5 bases, and 12 bases separated the two germline ends.

The chain recombines TRBV4-2 with TRBJ2-4; the D gene is possibly TRBD2 (6 bases). The CDR3 consists of 16 residues. Germline-derived CDR1 and CDR2 are LGHNA and YNFKEQ. Trimming cost V 2 bases and J 8 bases, with 19 bases left between them. The CDR3 here is CASSQTGTSSRDIQYF. In nucleotides, the CDR3 is TGTGCCAGCAGCCAAACCGGGACTTCCTCCCGGGACATTCAGTACTTC.

The genes are TRBV19 and TRBJ2-7; TRBD1 might be the D (5 bases). V dropped 5 bases and J dropped 0 bases, with 8 bases sitting between them. The CDR3 has 13 amino acids. Germline CDR1 LNHDA, CDR2 SQIVND (reference sequence). CDR3 in amino acids: CASSLDSSYEQYF. Here the CDR3 DNA reads TGTGCCAGTAGTCTCGACAGCTCCTACGAGCAGTACTTC.

V gene TRBV11-3 combines with J gene TRBJ1-4, with D perhaps matching TRBD1 (6 bases). Germline lookup yields CDR1 SGHNT and CDR2 YENEEA. With 0 bases removed from V and 4 bases from J, the gap between germline ends came to 12 bases. The CDR3 has 16 amino acids. CDR3 in amino acids: CASSLEGGAGNEKLFF. The CDR3 coding sequence is TGTGCCAGCAGCTTAGAAGGGGGGGCGGGTAATGAAAAACTGTTTTTT.

This chain connects TRBV7-2 to TRBJ1-3; D ambiguous. The length of the CDR3 is 14 residues. V was trimmed by 5 bases and J by 0 bases, leaving 8 bases between them. CDR1 is SGHTA and CDR2 is FQGNSA in the germline V gene. For the CDR3, the DNA is TGTGCCAGCAGCAGAGAAATCTCTGGAAACACCATATATTTT. It specifies CASSREISGNTIYF.

In this sample, this clone turned up a few times. The rearrangement uses TRBV9 and TRBJ1-5; the D gene is possibly TRBD1 (5 bases). The CDR3 totals 14 residues. Germline lookup yields CDR1 SGDLS and CDR2 YYNGEE. V was cut by 7 bases and J by 1 base, with 12 bases left in between. The CDR3 loop is CASLKGLSNQPQHF. The CDR3 region has the DNA TGTGCCAGCCTCAAGGGGTTAAGCAATCAGCCCCAGCATTTT. Looking up the rest from reference TRBV9 and TRBJ1-5 gives the full variable domain: DSGVTQTPKHLITATGQRVTLRCSPRSGDLSVYWYQQSLDQGLQFLIQYYNGEERAKGNILERFSAQQFPDLHSELNLSSLELGDSALYFCASLKGLSNQPQHFGDGTRLSIL.

The chain combines TRBV6-5 with TRBJ1-2; D is undetermined. V shed 2 bases and J shed 4 bases, with 14 bases lying between them. The CDR3 has 15 residues. Germline values: CDR1 MNHEY, CDR2 SVGAGI. In DNA, the CDR3 is TGTGCCAGCAGTTACAGCGCTTCAGAGGTCTATGGCTACACCTTC. Translated: CASSYSASEVYGYTF.

This chain joins TRBV28 and TRBJ2-4; TRBD1 agrees at 9 bases. There are 13 residues in the CDR3. V shed 5 bases and J 7 bases; nucleotides not matched to a gene: 3. Germline-derived CDR1 and CDR2 are MDHEN and SYDVKM. The chain's CDR3 is CASSTGQGNIQYF. Written as DNA, the CDR3 is TGTGCCAGCAGTACGGGACAGGGTAACATTCAGTACTTC.

This sequence joins TRBV4-2 and TRBJ2-2, with D maybe TRBD2 (5 bases). CDR3 size: 14 residues. V gave up 3 bases and J gave up 4 bases, with 9 bases separating them. Germline lookup yields CDR1 LGHNA and CDR2 YNFKEQ. The DNA for the CDR3 is TGTGCCAGCAGCCACGGACGGGGCACCGGGGAGCTGTTTTTT. Protein product: CASSHGRGTGELFF.